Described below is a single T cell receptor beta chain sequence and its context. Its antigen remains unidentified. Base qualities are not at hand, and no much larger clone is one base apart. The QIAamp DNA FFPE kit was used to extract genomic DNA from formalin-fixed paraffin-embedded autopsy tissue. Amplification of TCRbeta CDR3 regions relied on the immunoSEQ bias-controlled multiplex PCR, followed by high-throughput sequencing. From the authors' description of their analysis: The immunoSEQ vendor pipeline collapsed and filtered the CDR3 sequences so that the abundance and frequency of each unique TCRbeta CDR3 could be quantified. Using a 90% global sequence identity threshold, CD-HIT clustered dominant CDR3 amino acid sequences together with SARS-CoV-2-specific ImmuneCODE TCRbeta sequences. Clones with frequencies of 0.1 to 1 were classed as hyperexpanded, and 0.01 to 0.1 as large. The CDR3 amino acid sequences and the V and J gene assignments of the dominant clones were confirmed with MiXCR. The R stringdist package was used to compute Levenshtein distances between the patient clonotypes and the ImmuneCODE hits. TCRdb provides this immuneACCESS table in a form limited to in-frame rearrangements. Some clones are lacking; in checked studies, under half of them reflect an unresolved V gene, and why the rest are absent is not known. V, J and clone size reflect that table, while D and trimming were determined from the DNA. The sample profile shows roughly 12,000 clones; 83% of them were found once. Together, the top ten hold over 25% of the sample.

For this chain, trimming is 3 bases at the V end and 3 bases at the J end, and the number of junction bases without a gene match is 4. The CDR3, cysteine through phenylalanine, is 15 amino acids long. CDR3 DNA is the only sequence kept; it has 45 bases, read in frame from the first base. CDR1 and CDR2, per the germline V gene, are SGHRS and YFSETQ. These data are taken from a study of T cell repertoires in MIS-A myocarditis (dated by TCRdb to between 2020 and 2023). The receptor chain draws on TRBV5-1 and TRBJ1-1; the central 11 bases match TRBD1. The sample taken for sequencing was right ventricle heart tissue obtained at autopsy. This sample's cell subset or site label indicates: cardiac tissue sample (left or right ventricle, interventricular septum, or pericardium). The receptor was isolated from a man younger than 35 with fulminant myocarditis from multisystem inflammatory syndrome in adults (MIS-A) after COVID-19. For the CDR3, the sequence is CASSWDRGSYTEAFF. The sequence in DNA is TGCGCCAGCAGCTGGGACAGGGGGTCGTACACTGAAGCTTTCTTT. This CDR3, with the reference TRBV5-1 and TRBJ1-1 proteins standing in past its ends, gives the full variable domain KAGVTQTPRYLIKTRGQQVTLSCSPISGHRSVSWYQQTPGQGLQFLFEYFSETQRNKGNFPGRFSGRQFSNSRSEMNVSTLELGDSALYLCASSWDRGSYTEAFFGQGTRLTVV.